This T cell receptor beta chain was captured in a study of shared clonotypes between healthy human individuals. Study results and limitations: In the sorted subsets, rarefaction showed sequencing was incomplete despite large depth. Relative to clonotypes present in all four donors, those not shared had lower generation probabilities. In general, naive subsets displayed greater estimated richness than memory subsets did.

Naive CD8 cells comprised CD45RO-negative, CCR7-positively selected cells, excluding terminally differentiated effector memory CD45RA+ cells. Replicate sorted-subset PCRs were loaded with around 0.2 ug DNA, tens of thousands of T cell genomes. TCRdb's table, derived via immunoSEQ multiplex PCR, lists solely in-frame clones and lacks some. The top ten hold 0.11% of the sample, which has 500,000 to 700,000 clones, about 95% seen once. In the case of this clone: Its antigen is undetermined. Other DNA sequences in this sample translate to the same CDR3.

The CDR3 is 14 residues long. Looked up from germline, CDR1 is SGDLS and CDR2 is YYNGEE. V was clipped by 0 bases and J by 5 bases, with 11 bases between them. The rearrangement links TRBV9 to TRBJ2-5, with a tentative D call TRBD2 (6 bases). The source of this sequence is a woman in her 30s in good health. The source material was naive CD8+ T cells sorted from blood. CDR3 DNA sequence: TGTGCCAGCAGCGTAGGCGGTAGCGGTGAGACCCAGTACTTC. Amino acids: CASSVGGSGETQYF. Looking up the rest from reference TRBV9 and TRBJ2-5 gives the full variable domain: DSGVTQTPKHLITATGQRVTLRCSPRSGDLSVYWYQQSLDQGLQFLIQYYNGEERAKGNILERFSAQQFPDLHSELNLSSLELGDSALYFCASSVGGSGETQYFGPGTRLLVL.